Listed here is a single T cell receptor beta chain. The antigen remains unidentified. This entry comes from a study of shared clonotypes between healthy human individuals. General study points: What limited the represented genetic and exposure-history diversity was the small number of donors. In general, naive subsets displayed greater estimated richness than memory subsets did.

The CDR3 runs 15 residues. Unmatched junction bases numbered 14, after V lost 6 bases and J lost 14 bases. Germline loops: CDR1 MNHEY, CDR2 SVGAGI. Sequencing used immunoSEQ multiplex PCR; TCRdb keeps in-frame clones, though not all of them. The sample carries some 300,000 clones, around 70% recorded once. Donors comprised only Caucasian adults living in Nashville, Tennessee. The chain combines TRBV6-5 with TRBJ2-1; TRBD2 matches at 12 bases. The sequence derives from a man aged 30 to 39 in good health. The material sequenced was memory CD4+ T cells sorted from blood. Regarding subset: CD45RA-negative fraction. The CDR3 DNA follows: TGTGCCAGCAGCCCTTACGGGACTAGCGGGCGGGTCGAGTTCTTC. This gives the protein CASSPYGTSGRVEFF.